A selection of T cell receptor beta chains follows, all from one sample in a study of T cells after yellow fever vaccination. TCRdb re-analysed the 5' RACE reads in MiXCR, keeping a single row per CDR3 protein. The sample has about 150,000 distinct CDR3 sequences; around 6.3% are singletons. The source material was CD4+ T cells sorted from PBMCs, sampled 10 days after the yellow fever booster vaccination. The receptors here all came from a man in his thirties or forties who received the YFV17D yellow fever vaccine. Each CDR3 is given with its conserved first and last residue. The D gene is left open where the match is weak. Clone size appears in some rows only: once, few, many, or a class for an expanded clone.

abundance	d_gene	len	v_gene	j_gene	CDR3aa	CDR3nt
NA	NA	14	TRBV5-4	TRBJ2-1	CASSLTGLYNEQFF	TGTGCCAGCAGCTTGACGGGACTGTACAATGAGCAGTTCTTC
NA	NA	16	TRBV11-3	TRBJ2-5	CASSLGAGTPHETQYF	TGTGCCAGCAGCTTGGGGGCTGGTACTCCTCATGAGACCCAGTACTTC
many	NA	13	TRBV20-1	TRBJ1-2	CSAPLPGGGGYTF	TGCAGTGCCCCCCTCCCCGGCGGGGGGGGCTACACCTTC
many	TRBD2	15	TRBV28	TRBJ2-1	CASGLLASGYNEQFF	TGTGCCAGCGGCCTACTGGCTAGCGGTTACAATGAGCAGTTCTTC
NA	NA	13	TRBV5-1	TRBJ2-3	CASSGANTDTQYF	TGCGCCAGCAGCGGGGCTAACACAGATACGCAGTATTTT
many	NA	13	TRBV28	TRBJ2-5	CASSLTPWETQYF	TGTGCCAGCAGCCTGACTCCGTGGGAGACCCAGTACTTC
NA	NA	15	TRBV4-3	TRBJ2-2	CASSQEATGGGELFF	TGCGCCAGCAGCCAGGAGGCCACCGGCGGCGGGGAGCTGTTTTTT
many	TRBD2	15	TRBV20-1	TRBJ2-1	CSATSLAGAVDEQFF	TGCAGTGCCACCTCTCTAGCGGGAGCAGTGGATGAGCAGTTCTTC
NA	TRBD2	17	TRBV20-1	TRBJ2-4	CSAIPERLAAPGSIQYF	TGCAGTGCTATCCCCGAGAGACTAGCGGCACCAGGGAGCATTCAGTACTTC
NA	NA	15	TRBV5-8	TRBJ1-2	CASSPKTPRSYGYTF	TGTGCCAGCAGCCCAAAGACCCCAAGGAGCTATGGCTACACCTTC
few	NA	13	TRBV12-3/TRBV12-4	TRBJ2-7	CASTAIGAYEQYF	TGTGCCAGCACCGCGATTGGGGCTTACGAGCAGTACTTC
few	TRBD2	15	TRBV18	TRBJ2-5	CASSATSGEQETQYF	TGTGCCAGCTCCGCGACTAGCGGAGAGCAAGAGACCCAGTACTTC
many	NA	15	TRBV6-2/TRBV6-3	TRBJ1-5	CASSYPGPFGQPQHF	TGTGCCAGCAGTTACCCGGGACCTTTTGGACAGCCCCAGCATTTT
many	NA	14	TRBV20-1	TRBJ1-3	CSASTATSGNTIYF	TGCAGTGCTAGTACGGCGACCTCTGGAAACACCATATATTTT
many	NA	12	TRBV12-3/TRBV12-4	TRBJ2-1	CASSATVDEQFF	TGTGCCAGCAGTGCCACAGTCGATGAGCAGTTCTTC
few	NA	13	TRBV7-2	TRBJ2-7	CASSRFGQYEQYF	TGTGCCAGCAGCCGTTTCGGCCAATACGAGCAGTACTTC
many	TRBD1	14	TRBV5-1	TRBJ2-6	CASSSQGAFDVLTF	TGCGCCAGCAGCTCGCAGGGGGCGTTTGACGTCCTGACTTTC
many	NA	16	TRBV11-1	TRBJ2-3	CASRPSSRLNTDTQYF	TGTGCCAGCAGACCTTCCAGTCGGCTCAACACAGATACGCAGTATTTT
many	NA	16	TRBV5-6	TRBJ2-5	CASSLRYTGRSRTQYF	TGTGCCAGCAGCTTGAGGTACACGGGACGCTCTAGGACCCAGTACTTC
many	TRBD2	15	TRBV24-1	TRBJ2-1	CATSDNSGSKYEQFF	TGTGCCACCAGTGATAATAGCGGGAGCAAGTATGAGCAGTTCTTC
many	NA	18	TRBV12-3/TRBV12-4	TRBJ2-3	CASSNIYLTGTEGDTQYF	TGTGCCAGCAGTAACATCTACCTGACAGGGACTGAGGGAGATACGCAGTATTTT
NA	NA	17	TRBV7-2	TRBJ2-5	CASSLALEMGFGETQYF	TGTGCCAGCAGCTTAGCGCTGGAGATGGGTTTTGGGGAGACCCAGTACTTC
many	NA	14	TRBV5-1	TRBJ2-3	CASRDLQSTDTQYF	TGCGCCAGCAGGGACTTACAGAGCACAGATACGCAGTATTTT
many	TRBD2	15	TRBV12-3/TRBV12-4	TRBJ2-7	CASSPSGTRLLEQYF	TGTGCCAGCAGCCCCAGCGGGACTCGCTTGTTGGAGCAGTACTTC
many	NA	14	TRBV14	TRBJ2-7	CASRESGMTYEQYF	TGTGCCAGCAGAGAAAGCGGAATGACTTACGAGCAGTACTTC
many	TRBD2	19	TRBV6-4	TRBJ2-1	CASRPQSGRALRLRNEQFF	TGTGCCAGCAGACCTCAGAGCGGGAGGGCCTTGCGGCTCCGGAATGAGCAGTTCTTC
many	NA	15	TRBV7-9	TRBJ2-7	CASSLGGSASYEQYF	TGTGCCAGCAGCTTAGGAGGTTCTGCCTCCTACGAGCAGTACTTC
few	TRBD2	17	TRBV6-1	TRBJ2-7	CASSKKGLAGGNYEQYF	TGTGCCAGCAGTAAAAAAGGACTAGCGGGGGGAAACTACGAGCAGTACTTC
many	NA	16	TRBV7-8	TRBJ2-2	CASSPIVNTNTGELFF	TGTGCCAGCAGCCCAATCGTTAACACGAACACCGGGGAGCTGTTTTTT
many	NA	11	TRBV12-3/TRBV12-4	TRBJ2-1	CASSSIIEQFF	TGTGCCAGCAGTTCTATCATCGAGCAGTTCTTC
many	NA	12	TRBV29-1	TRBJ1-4	CSVEPFSGKLFF	TGCAGCGTTGAGCCGTTCTCTGGAAAACTGTTTTTT
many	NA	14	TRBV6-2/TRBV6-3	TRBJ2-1	CASKKPNSYNEQFF	TGTGCCAGCAAGAAACCCAACTCCTACAATGAGCAGTTCTTC
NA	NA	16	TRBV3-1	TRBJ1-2	CASTQVAGSHLYGYTF	TGTGCCAGCACCCAAGTGGCAGGGTCGCACCTTTATGGCTACACCTTC
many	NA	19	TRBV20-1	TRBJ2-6	CSARDQRGISASGANVLTF	TGCAGTGCTAGAGATCAAAGGGGGATTTCTGCCTCTGGGGCCAACGTCCTGACTTTC
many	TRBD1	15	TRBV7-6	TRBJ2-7	CASSPTGTGDYEQYF	TGTGCCAGCAGCCCAACCGGGACAGGGGACTACGAGCAGTACTTC
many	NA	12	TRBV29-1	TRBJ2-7	CSVRTDSYEQYF	TGCAGCGTACGGACGGACTCCTACGAGCAGTACTTC
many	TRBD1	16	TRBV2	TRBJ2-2	CASSHERTGNTGELFF	TGTGCCAGCAGCCACGAACGGACAGGGAACACCGGGGAGCTGTTTTTT
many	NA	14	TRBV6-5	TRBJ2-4	CASGLTSSSDIQYF	TGTGCCAGCGGGCTAACTAGCAGCTCAGACATTCAGTACTTC
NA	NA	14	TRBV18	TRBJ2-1	CASSPDRSYNEQFF	TGTGCCAGCTCACCAGACAGGTCCTACAATGAGCAGTTCTTC
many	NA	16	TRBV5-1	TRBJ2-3	CASSPGDRASTDTQYF	TGCGCCAGCAGCCCGGGGGATCGAGCTAGCACAGATACGCAGTATTTT
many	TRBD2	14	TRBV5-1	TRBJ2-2	CASYGLAGAGELFF	TGCGCCAGCTACGGACTAGCGGGAGCCGGGGAGCTGTTTTTT
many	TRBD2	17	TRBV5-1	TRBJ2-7	CASSLGLAGAREYEQYF	TGCGCCAGCAGCTTAGGACTAGCGGGAGCCCGGGAGTACGAGCAGTACTTC
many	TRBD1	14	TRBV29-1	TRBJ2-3	CSVARQGWTDTQYF	TGCAGCGTTGCGAGACAGGGGTGGACAGATACGCAGTATTTT
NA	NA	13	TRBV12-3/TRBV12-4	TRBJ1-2	CASSFGEAYGYTF	TGTGCCAGCAGTTTTGGGGAGGCCTATGGCTACACCTTC
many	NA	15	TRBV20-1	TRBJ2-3	CSARDRTEPTDTQYF	TGCAGTGCTAGAGATAGGACAGAGCCCACAGATACGCAGTATTTT
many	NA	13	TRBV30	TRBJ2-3	CAWSFGGTDTQYF	TGTGCCTGGAGCTTTGGGGGCACAGATACGCAGTATTTT
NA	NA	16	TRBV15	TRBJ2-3	CATSRGWSGKADTQYF	TGTGCCACCAGCAGAGGATGGTCGGGTAAGGCAGATACGCAGTATTTT